These 16 T cell receptor beta chains share one sample of origin, sequenced in a study of identical twins. One entry per CDR3 protein results from TCRdb running MiXCR on the 5' RACE reads. The data hold some 900,000 distinct CDR3 sequences, with more than 9% observed a single time. These data were also filed under a second study, of yellow fever vaccine responses in identical twins.

Sequenced: PBMCs. Receptor source: a woman younger than 30 in good health.

The chain carries TRBV7-9 and TRBJ2-1; 10 bases line up with TRBD2. V shed 2 bases, J shed 6 bases, and the junction held 10 bases outside the gene matches. The germline CDR1 and CDR2 sequences are SEHNR and FQNEAQ (reference sequence). This CDR3 contains 17 residues. CDR3 amino acids: CASSLRSSGSLFNEQFF. Written as DNA, the CDR3 is TGTGCCAGCAGCTTAAGGTCTAGCGGGAGTCTTTTCAATGAGCAGTTCTTC.

This clonotype was recorded at least ten times. The chain recombines TRBV7-8 with TRBJ2-2, with TRBD2 matching over 7 bases. Germline assignment: CDR1 SGHVS and CDR2 FQNEAQ. There are 14 residues in the CDR3. V was pared by 8 bases and J by 2 bases, with 5 bases of the junction left unmatched. This CDR3 is CASFRGSNTGELFF. The CDR3 DNA follows: TGTGCCAGCTTCCGCGGGAGTAACACCGGGGAGCTGTTTTTT.

The CDR3 region has the DNA TGCGCCAGCAGCTTGGTTAGCGGGCATTACAATGAGCAGTTCTTC. Its translation: CASSLVSGHYNEQFF. The chain uses TRBV5-1 and TRBJ2-1; TRBD2 matches at 7 bases. CDR3 length equals 15 residues. CDR1 and CDR2 (germline): SGHRS, YFSETQ. The trim removed 0 bases at V and 4 bases at J, leaving 4 bases unmatched.

This clonotype was counted only a few times. The V call is TRBV3-1, the J call TRBJ2-6, with D possibly being TRBD2 (5 bases). V was cut by 3 bases and J by 7 bases, with 19 bases left in between. There are 17 residues in the CDR3. The germline V gene encodes CDR1 LGHDT and CDR2 YNNKEL (reference sequence). Written as DNA, the CDR3 is TGTGCCAGCAGCCACCCCGGACTGGTTACCGTCGCCAACGTCCTGACTTTC. Translating gives CASSHPGLVTVANVLTF. Full variable domain (missing parts from reference TRBV3-1 and TRBJ2-6): DTAVSQTPKYLVTQMGNDKSIKCEQNLGHDTMYWYKQDSKKFLKIMFSYNNKELIINETVPNRFSPKSPDKAHLNLHINSLELGDSAVYFCASSHPGLVTVANVLTFGAGSRLTVL.

This clonotype has only a few counts. This rearrangement joins TRBV5-1 to TRBJ1-2, with D perhaps TRBD1 (6 bases). Germline CDR1 SGHRS, CDR2 YFSETQ. The CDR3 contains 13 residues. V shed 2 bases and J shed 8 bases, with 13 bases lying between them. The DNA for the CDR3 is TGCGCCAGCAGCTTCTCGGCAGGGGAGGGCTACACCTTC. Amino acid sequence: CASSFSAGEGYTF. Looking up the rest from reference TRBV5-1 and TRBJ1-2 gives the full variable domain: KAGVTQTPRYLIKTRGQQVTLSCSPISGHRSVSWYQQTPGQGLQFLFEYFSETQRNKGNFPGRFSGRQFSNSRSEMNVSTLELGDSALYLCASSFSAGEGYTFGSGTRLTVV.

This chain uses TRBV6-1 with TRBJ2-2; 8 bases are shared with TRBD2. The CDR3 totals 15 residues. Germline lookup yields CDR1 MNHNS and CDR2 SASEGT. Losses at the gene ends were 10 bases for V and 6 bases for J; bases not matched to a gene: 13. For the CDR3, the DNA is TGTGCCACCCGAGAAGCGGGAGCTTGGGCCGGGGAGCTGTTTTTT. Amino acid sequence: CATREAGAWAGELFF.

V usage is TRBV24-1 and J usage is TRBJ1-2; possibly TRBD1 for D (6 bases). The germline CDR1 and CDR2 sequences are KGHDR and SFDVKD. Trimming left V 4 bases short and J 6 bases short, with 17 bases between. The CDR3 has 15 residues. CDR3 DNA: TGTGCCACCAGTGACACGACAGGTCTCATCGATGGCTACACCTTC. This codes for CATSDTTGLIDGYTF.

This chain links TRBV2 with TRBJ1-2; no clear D gene. Germline lookup yields CDR1 SNHLY and CDR2 FYNNEI. The CDR3 has 13 residues. V shed 3 bases and J shed 4 bases, with 9 bases lying between them. The CDR3 loop is CASSEDDPYGYTF. The CDR3 DNA reads as TGTGCCAGCAGTGAGGACGATCCCTATGGCTACACCTTC.

This clonotype was recorded a few times. V and J are TRBV2 and TRBJ2-7; TRBD2 aligns across 13 bases. V gave up 6 bases and J gave up 0 bases; unmatched junction bases: 5. The CDR3 spans 16 residues. CDR1 is SNHLY, CDR2 FYNNEI, per germline. In DNA, the CDR3 is TGTGCCAGCAGGGGACTAGCGGGGAGTCTCTCCTACGAGCAGTACTTC. Amino acids: CASRGLAGSLSYEQYF.

At least ten counts were recorded for this clonotype. This rearrangement joins TRBV6-1 to TRBJ2-1, with TRBD2 matching over 9 bases. Looked up from germline, CDR1 is MNHNS and CDR2 is SASEGT. With V trimmed by 5 bases and J by 6 bases, 5 bases remained unmatched. The CDR3 covers 14 residues. The CDR3 sequence: CASSPGLAVNEQFF. The CDR3 bases are TGTGCCAGCAGTCCGGGACTAGCCGTCAATGAGCAGTTCTTC.

This clonotype was counted between two and nine times. V usage is TRBV12-3 or TRBV12-4 and J usage is TRBJ2-7, with a tentative D call TRBD2 (6 bases). The CDR3 runs 20 residues. The V end was cut by 5 bases, the J end by 3 bases, with 32 bases between. The chain's CDR3 is CASSKGGGIFGSGKFYEQYF. DNA of the CDR3: TGTGCCAGCAGTAAGGGAGGAGGGATTTTCGGCTCGGGGAAGTTCTACGAGCAGTACTTC.

A few counts support this clonotype. The rearrangement links TRBV15 to TRBJ1-2, with D possibly matching TRBD1 (5 bases). Germline values: CDR1 LNHNV, CDR2 YYDKDF (reference sequence). V was trimmed by 5 bases and J by 1 base, leaving 17 bases between them. CDR3 length equals 16 residues. This CDR3 is CATSAGTSNSNYGYTF. CDR3 coding DNA: TGTGCCACCAGCGCCGGGACGTCAAATAGTAACTATGGCTACACCTTC.

The V call is TRBV6-1, the J call TRBJ1-2, with TRBD1 identical over 8 bases. Germline V CDR1 and CDR2: MNHNS, SASEGT. This CDR3 contains 15 residues. With 4 bases clipped from V and 8 bases from J, the junction kept 12 bases outside the gene matches. The CDR3 sequence is CASSVGQVRTIGYTF. The DNA for the CDR3 is TGTGCCAGCAGTGTGGGACAGGTTAGGACCATCGGCTACACCTTC.

This chain joins TRBV5-1 and TRBJ2-2, with 10 bases matching TRBD2. The V gene end was trimmed by 2 bases and the J gene end by 6 bases; junction bases not matched to a gene: 13. The CDR3 spans 18 residues. From germline, CDR1 is SGHRS and CDR2 YFSETQ. Written as DNA, the CDR3 is TGCGCCAGCAGCTTATGGCGTCTAGCGGGGGCCCGCGCCGGGGAGCTGTTTTTT. Translating it yields CASSLWRLAGARAGELFF.

The V and J genes are TRBV5-1 and TRBJ2-1, with TRBD2 matching 9 bases. V lost 4 bases, J lost 8 bases, and 10 bases stayed unmatched. The CDR3 consists of 15 residues. Germline V CDR1 and CDR2: SGHRS, YFSETQ. Here the CDR3 reads CASSPVAGVGDEQFF. The CDR3 nucleotides read TGCGCCAGCAGCCCTGTAGCGGGAGTAGGGGATGAGCAGTTCTTC. The variable domain in full, with the rest retrieved from reference TRBV5-1 and TRBJ2-1, is KAGVTQTPRYLIKTRGQQVTLSCSPISGHRSVSWYQQTPGQGLQFLFEYFSETQRNKGNFPGRFSGRQFSNSRSEMNVSTLELGDSALYLCASSPVAGVGDEQFFGPGTRLTVL.

This clonotype was observed a few times. The chain is built from TRBV4-1 and TRBJ1-5, with a tentative D call TRBD1 (6 bases). V lost 0 bases to trimming and J lost 4 bases, with 13 bases between them. CDR1 and CDR2 (germline): MGHRA, YSYEKL. This CDR3 spans 16 amino acids. CDR3 in DNA: TGCGCCAGCAGCCAAGAAGTTCCGACAGGAAATCAGCCCCAGCATTTT. Residues: CASSQEVPTGNQPQHF.